This T cell receptor beta chain was identified in a study of T-cell reconstitution after alpha-beta-depleted transplantation in children. A library of TCRbeta sequences, prepared with unique molecular identifiers, was generated. TCRdb re-called the PCR reads with MiXCR, one entry per CDR3 protein. The sample lists roughly 300,000 distinct CDR3 sequences; under 13% were seen once. Germline CDR1 reads LGHNT; CDR2 reads FRNRAP. CDR3 length: 19 residues. Losses at the gene ends were 5 bases for V and 5 bases for J; bases not matched to a gene: 16. There are a few counts of this clonotype. Here the sequenced sample was PBMCs from the stem cell graft donor, taken from the stem cell graft. This TCR derives from a human donor who donated a stem cell graft to a child with acute lymphoblastic leukemia. This chain links TRBV12-5 with TRBJ2-5; 14 bases line up with TRBD2. In nucleotides, the CDR3 is TGTGCTAGTGGTGCACGGCCGGGACTAGCGGGAGAGGGTCCCGAGACCCAGTACTTC. It yields the protein CASGARPGLAGEGPETQYF.